These 20 T cell receptor beta chains originate from one sample sequenced in a study of neoadjuvant anti-PD-1 for oral cavity cancer. Assay used: immunoSEQ multiplex PCR; TCRdb lists only in-frame clones, some missing. The sample records 13,000 to 15,000 clones, over 55% being singletons. The starting material was PBMCs, obtained before nivolumab (anti-PD-1) treatment. These TCRs come from a person aged 35-80 years with oral cavity squamous cell carcinoma.

The rearrangement joins TRBV9 to TRBJ1-2, with D uncertain. CDR3 size: 14 residues. Germline assignment: CDR1 SGDLS and CDR2 YYNGEE. Trimming stripped 4 bases from V and 4 bases from J, with 14 bases between. CDR3: CASSPKDGLYGYTF. DNA for the CDR3: TGTGCCAGCAGCCCGAAGGACGGTCTCTATGGCTACACCTTC.

This clone was picked up a small number of times. In nucleotides, the CDR3 is TGTGCCAGCTCGCCGGGGCACACCAGAGACTTGTTTTTT. Its translation: CASSPGHTRDLFF. The chain has TRBV18 and TRBJ2-2, with D perhaps assigned TRBD1 or TRBD2 (5 bases each). Germline CDR1 KGHSH, CDR2 LQKENI. This CDR3 has 13 amino acids. The V gene lost 6 bases and the J gene lost 15 bases, with 20 bases spanning the gap.

This chain links TRBV4-1 with TRBJ1-3; 9 bases map to TRBD1. V trimming: 3 bases; J trimming: 5 bases; junction bases outside the gene matches: 2. In germline, CDR1 is MGHRA, CDR2 YSYEKL. The CDR3 extends over 14 amino acids. Here the CDR3 reads CASSQGTGRNTIYF. In DNA, the CDR3 is TGCGCCAGCAGCCAGGGGACAGGGAGAAACACCATATATTTT.

This chain joins TRBV6-6 and TRBJ2-7; D unclear. V was clipped by 2 bases and J by 5 bases, with 10 bases between them. This CDR3 comprises 13 residues. In germline, CDR1 is MNHNY, CDR2 SVGAGI (reference sequence). Here the CDR3 reads CASSYPSGDEQYF. The DNA of the CDR3 is TGTGCCAGCAGTTACCCCTCTGGGGACGAGCAGTACTTC.

The gene calls are TRBV28 and TRBJ1-2; weak D call: TRBD1 (5 bases). The CDR3 is 14 amino acids. The ends were cut back, 4 bases at V and 7 bases at J, with 16 bases in the middle. Germline loops: CDR1 MDHEN, CDR2 SYDVKM. CDR3 DNA: TGTGCCAGCAGTTCCCAAGGGGAGGTGGTTGGCTACACCTTC. This codes for CASSSQGEVVGYTF.

Only a few counts were recorded for this clone. The chain uses TRBV6-6 and TRBJ2-3; D gene uncertain. Germline-derived CDR1 and CDR2 are MNHNY and SVGAGI (reference sequence). With 2 bases removed from V and 0 bases from J, the gap between germline ends came to 9 bases. The CDR3 has 15 amino acids. Here the CDR3 reads CASSYRYTSTDTQYF. For the CDR3, the DNA is TGTGCCAGCAGTTACCGTTATACTAGCACAGATACGCAGTATTTT.

This chain joins TRBV28 and TRBJ2-7; D might be TRBD1 or TRBD2, each matching 5 bases. The germline V gene encodes CDR1 MDHEN and CDR2 SYDVKM. The CDR3 sequence is 14 residues long. V lost 2 bases and J 2 bases, leaving 10 bases between the germline ends. Here the CDR3 DNA reads TGTGCCAGCAGTTTAGTGGGGGAGACCTACGAGCAGTACTTC. The encoded protein is CASSLVGETYEQYF.

The table lists this clone with a few counts. The gene calls are TRBV11-2 and TRBJ2-4, with D unclear. The germline V and J ends were trimmed by 3 bases and 1 base, with 13 bases remaining between them. This CDR3 contains 16 residues. CDR1 and CDR2 (germline): SGHAT, FQNNGV. The CDR3 is CASSFLQGAAKNIQYF. The CDR3 DNA is TGTGCCAGCAGCTTCCTACAAGGAGCTGCCAAAAACATTCAGTACTTC.

V gene TRBV5-8 combines with J gene TRBJ1-2, with 7 nucleotides matching TRBD1. Germline CDR1 is SGHTS and CDR2 is YDEGEE. The CDR3 has 12 residues. Germline trimming cut 4 bases from V and 8 bases from J; bases unmatched to any gene: 5. CDR3 nucleotides: TGTGCCAGCAGCGAGACAGGGACGGGCTACACCTTC. Protein: CASSETGTGYTF.

The V gene is TRBV9, the J gene TRBJ2-7, with 8 positions matching TRBD2. Germline lookup yields CDR1 SGDLS and CDR2 YYNGEE. J was trimmed by 5 bases and V by 4 bases; bases with no gene match: 11. CDR3 size: 15 residues. The CDR3 region is CASSPQHGGANEQYF. Written as DNA, the CDR3 is TGTGCCAGCAGCCCCCAACACGGGGGGGCCAACGAGCAGTACTTC.

This clone was seen only once. This chain links TRBV11-2 with TRBJ1-2; D is uncertain. This CDR3 is built from 13 residues. V dropped 1 base and J dropped 2 bases, with 5 bases sitting between them. Germline V gives CDR1 SGHAT, CDR2 FQNNGV. The CDR3: CASSLVGNYGYTF. The CDR3 nucleotides read TGTGCCAGCAGCTTAGTGGGGAACTATGGCTACACCTTC.

The V and J genes are TRBV7-9 and TRBJ2-2; no reliable D call. Germline CDR1 and CDR2: SEHNR and FQNEAQ (reference sequence). V lost 1 base to trimming and J lost 5 bases, with 14 bases between them. The CDR3 totals 16 residues. DNA for the CDR3: TGTGCCAGCAGCTTAGTAGGCCATCTGAGGACCGGGGAGCTGTTTTTT. Protein sequence: CASSLVGHLRTGELFF.

The CDR3 loop reads CASSLWSLPRPNSYNEQFF. The CDR3 bases are TGTGCCAGCAGTTTATGGTCCCTCCCCCGGCCCAACTCCTACAATGAGCAGTTCTTC. The chain links TRBV27 to TRBJ2-1, with D uncertain. The CDR3 is made up of 19 amino acids. Germline loops: CDR1 MNHEY, CDR2 SMNVEV (reference sequence). Trimming cost V 1 base and J 0 bases, with 19 bases left between them.

This rearrangement joins TRBV11-2 to TRBJ1-5; no firm D call. V was cut by 1 base and J by 9 bases, with 10 bases left in between. CDR1 and CDR2 from the germline V gene are SGHAT and FQNNGV. The CDR3 length is 13 residues. The DNA of the CDR3 is TGTGCCAGCAGCTTAGGGGCCAAGGGGCCCCAGCATTTT. As protein: CASSLGAKGPQHF.

The V call is TRBV20-1, the J call TRBJ1-1; TRBD1 agrees at 9 bases. This CDR3 spans 11 amino acids. Per germline, CDR1 DFQATT and CDR2 SNEGSKA (reference sequence). The CDR3 DNA reads TGCAGAACAGGGGGCAACACTGAAGCTTTCTTT. This translates into CRTGGNTEAFF.

Only a few counts were recorded for this clone. In DNA, the CDR3 is TGTGCCAGCAGCTTGTGGGATCAGCCCCAGCATTTT. Its protein is CASSLWDQPQHF. This sequence joins TRBV5-8 and TRBJ1-5; D not certain. In germline, CDR1 is SGHTS, CDR2 YDEGEE. The CDR3 spans 12 residues. V was trimmed by 1 base and J by 5 bases, leaving 4 bases between them.

The V and J genes are TRBV20-1 and TRBJ1-2; D ambiguous. Per germline, CDR1 DFQATT and CDR2 SNEGSKA (reference sequence). V gave up 3 bases and J gave up 8 bases, with 10 bases separating them. The CDR3 is 11 amino acids. Here the CDR3 DNA reads TGCAGTGCTAGGGAGACCGGCGGCTACACCTTC. Translating gives CSARETGGYTF.

The chain joins TRBV5-4 to TRBJ2-7; 13 bases agree with TRBD2. The CDR3 has 15 amino acids. V lost 4 bases to trimming and J lost 2 bases; unmatched junction nucleotides: 3. Looked up from germline, CDR1 is SGHNT and CDR2 is YYREEE (reference sequence). The CDR3 reads CASSHGTSGTYEQYF. CDR3 in DNA: TGTGCCAGCAGCCATGGGACTAGCGGGACCTACGAGCAGTACTTC.

In DNA form, the CDR3 reads TGTGCCAGCAGCTTAGGGGGGGGTTTAGACAATGAGCAGTTCTTC. Translation: CASSLGGGLDNEQFF. This chain links TRBV11-2 with TRBJ2-1; TRBD2 matches at 7 bases. Germline V gene data show CDR1 as SGHAT and CDR2 as FQNNGV. V shed 1 base, J shed 5 bases, and the junction held 5 bases outside the gene matches. This CDR3 is built from 15 residues.

This clone was seen a few times. The rearrangement joins TRBV19 to TRBJ1-2; possibly TRBD1 for D (6 bases). The CDR3 contains 13 residues. Germline CDR1 and CDR2: LNHDA and SQIVND (reference sequence). The V end lost 10 bases, the J end lost 10 bases, and 22 bases lay between the germline ends. The CDR3 coding sequence is TGTGCCACTCAGGGGATGGATCGCGGACTCTACACCTTC. Its protein product is CATQGMDRGLYTF. The variable domain in full, completed from reference TRBV19 and TRBJ1-2, reads DGGITQSPKYLFRKEGQNVTLSCEQNLNHDAMYWYRQDPGQGLRLIYYSQIVNDFQKGDIAEGYSVSREKKESFPLTVTSAQKNPTAFYLCATQGMDRGLYTFGSGTRLTVV.